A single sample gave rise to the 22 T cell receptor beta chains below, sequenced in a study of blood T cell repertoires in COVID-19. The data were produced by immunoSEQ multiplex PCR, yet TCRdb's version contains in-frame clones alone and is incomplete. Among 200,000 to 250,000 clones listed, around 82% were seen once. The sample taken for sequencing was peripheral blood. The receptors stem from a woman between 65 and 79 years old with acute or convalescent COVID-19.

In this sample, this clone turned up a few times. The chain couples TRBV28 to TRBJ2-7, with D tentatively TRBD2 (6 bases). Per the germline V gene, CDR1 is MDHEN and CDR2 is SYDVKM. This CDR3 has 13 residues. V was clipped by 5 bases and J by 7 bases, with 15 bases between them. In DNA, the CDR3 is TGTGCCAGCAGTCCCTTTGAGGGAGGAGAGCAGTACTTC. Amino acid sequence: CASSPFEGGEQYF.

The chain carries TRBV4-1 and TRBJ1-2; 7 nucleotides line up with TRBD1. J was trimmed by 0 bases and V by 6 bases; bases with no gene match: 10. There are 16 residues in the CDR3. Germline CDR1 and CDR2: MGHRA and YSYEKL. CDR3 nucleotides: TGCGCCAGCAGTCTGTCCGGACAGGTTGCTAACTATGGCTACACCTTC. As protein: CASSLSGQVANYGYTF.

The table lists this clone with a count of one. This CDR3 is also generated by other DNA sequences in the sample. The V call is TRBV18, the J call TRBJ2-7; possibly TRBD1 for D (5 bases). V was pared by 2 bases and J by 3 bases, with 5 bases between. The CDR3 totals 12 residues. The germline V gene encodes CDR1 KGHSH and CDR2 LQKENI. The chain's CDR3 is CASSPDSYEQYF. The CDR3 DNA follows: TGTGCCAGCTCACCAGACAGCTACGAGCAGTACTTC.

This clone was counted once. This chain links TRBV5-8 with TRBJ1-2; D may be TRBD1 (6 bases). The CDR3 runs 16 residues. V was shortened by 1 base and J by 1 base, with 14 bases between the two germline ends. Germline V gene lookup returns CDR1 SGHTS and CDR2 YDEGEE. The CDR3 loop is CASSLFTGKDNYGYTF. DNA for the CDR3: TGTGCCAGCAGCTTGTTTACAGGGAAGGATAACTATGGCTACACCTTC.

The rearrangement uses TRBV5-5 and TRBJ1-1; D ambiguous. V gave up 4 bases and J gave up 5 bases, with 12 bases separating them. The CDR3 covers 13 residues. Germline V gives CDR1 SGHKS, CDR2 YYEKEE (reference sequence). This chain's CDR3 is CASSIDGRTEAFF. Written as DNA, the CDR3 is TGTGCCAGCAGCATTGACGGGAGGACTGAAGCTTTCTTT. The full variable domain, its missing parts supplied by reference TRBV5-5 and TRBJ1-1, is DAGVTQSPTHLIKTRGQQVTLRCSPISGHKSVSWYQQVLGQGPQFIFQYYEKEERGRGNFPDRFSARQFPNYSSELNVNALLLGDSALYLCASSIDGRTEAFFGQGTRLTVV.

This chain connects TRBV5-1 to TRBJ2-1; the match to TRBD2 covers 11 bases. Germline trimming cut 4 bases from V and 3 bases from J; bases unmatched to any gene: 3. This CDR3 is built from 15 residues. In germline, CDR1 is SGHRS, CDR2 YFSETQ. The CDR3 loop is CASSGGLADYNEQFF. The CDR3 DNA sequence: TGCGCCAGCAGCGGGGGACTAGCGGACTACAATGAGCAGTTCTTC.

The CDR3 here is CASSLMQDSGNTIYF. The CDR3 DNA sequence: TGTGCCAGCAGTTTAATGCAGGACTCTGGAAACACCATATATTTT. The V and J genes are TRBV28 and TRBJ1-3; unclear D gene. Germline V gene sequence: CDR1 MDHEN, CDR2 SYDVKM. With 2 bases removed from V and 0 bases from J, the gap between germline ends came to 8 bases. The CDR3 loop spans 15 amino acids.

The CDR3 coding sequence is TGCGCCAGCAGTAACAGGGGGCAGGGCGAGCAGTACTTC. Encoded protein: CASSNRGQGEQYF. The chain combines TRBV10-2 with TRBJ2-7; 9 bases match TRBD1. The CDR3 totals 13 residues. After removal of 5 bases from V and 6 bases from J, the junction contained 5 bases not matched to a gene. CDR1 WSHSY and CDR2 SAAADI come from the germline V gene.

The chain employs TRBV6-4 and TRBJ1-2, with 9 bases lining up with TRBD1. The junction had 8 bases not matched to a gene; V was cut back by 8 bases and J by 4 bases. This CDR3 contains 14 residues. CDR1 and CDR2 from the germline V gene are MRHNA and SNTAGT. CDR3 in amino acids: CASETGGNSYGYTF. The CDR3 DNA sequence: TGTGCCAGCGAGACAGGGGGGAACTCCTATGGCTACACCTTC.

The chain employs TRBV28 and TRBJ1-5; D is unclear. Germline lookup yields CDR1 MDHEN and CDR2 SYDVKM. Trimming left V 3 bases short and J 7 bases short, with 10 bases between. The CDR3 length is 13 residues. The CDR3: CASSFSDRQPQHF. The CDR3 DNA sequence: TGTGCCAGCAGTTTTAGTGATCGACAGCCCCAGCATTTT.

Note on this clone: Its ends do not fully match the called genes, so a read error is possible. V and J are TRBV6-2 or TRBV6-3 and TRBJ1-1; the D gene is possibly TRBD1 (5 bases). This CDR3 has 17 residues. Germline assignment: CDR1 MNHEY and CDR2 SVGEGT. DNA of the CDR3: TGTGCCAGCAGTTACGGGGGGATCTTGGGGATGAACACTGAGGCTTTCTTT. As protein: CASSYGGILGMNTEAFF.

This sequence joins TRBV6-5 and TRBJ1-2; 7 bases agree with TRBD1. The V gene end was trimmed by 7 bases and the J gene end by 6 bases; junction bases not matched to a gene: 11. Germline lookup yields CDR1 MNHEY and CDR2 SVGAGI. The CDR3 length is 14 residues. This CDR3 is CASKEDRLSNGYTF. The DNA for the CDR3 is TGTGCCAGCAAAGAGGACAGGCTAAGCAATGGCTACACCTTC.

CDR3 bases: TGTGCCAGTAGTATAGATCGGACAGAGAGGAACACTGAAGCTTTCTTT. It is translated as CASSIDRTERNTEAFF. The V and J genes are TRBV19 and TRBJ1-1, with a tentative D call TRBD1 (6 bases). The CDR3 is made up of 16 amino acids. V dropped 0 bases and J dropped 1 base, with 12 bases sitting between them. CDR1 is LNHDA and CDR2 is SQIVND in the germline V gene (reference sequence).

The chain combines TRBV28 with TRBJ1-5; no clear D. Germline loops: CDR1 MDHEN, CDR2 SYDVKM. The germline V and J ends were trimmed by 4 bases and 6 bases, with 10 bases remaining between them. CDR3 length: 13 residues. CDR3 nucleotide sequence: TGTGCCAGCAGTTCGACTGGTACTCAGCCCCAGCATTTT. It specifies CASSSTGTQPQHF.

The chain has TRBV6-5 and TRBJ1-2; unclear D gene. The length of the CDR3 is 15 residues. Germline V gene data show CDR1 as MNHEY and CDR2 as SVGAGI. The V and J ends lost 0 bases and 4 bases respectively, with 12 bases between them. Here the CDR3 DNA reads TGTGCCAGCAGTTACTCCCCCCATGGCTCCTATGGCTACACCTTC. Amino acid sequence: CASSYSPHGSYGYTF.

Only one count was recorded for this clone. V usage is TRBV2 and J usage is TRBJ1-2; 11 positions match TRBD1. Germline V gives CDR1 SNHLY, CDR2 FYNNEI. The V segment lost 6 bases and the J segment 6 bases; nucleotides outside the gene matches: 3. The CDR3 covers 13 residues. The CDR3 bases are TGTGCCAGCAGGAGGGGACAGGGGGATGGCTACACCTTC. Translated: CASRRGQGDGYTF. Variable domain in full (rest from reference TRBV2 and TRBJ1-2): EPEVTQTPSHQVTQMGQEVILRCVPISNHLYFYWYRQILGQKVEFLVSFYNNEISEKSEIFDDQFSVERPDGSNFTLKIRSTKLEDSAMYFCASRRGQGDGYTFGSGTRLTVV.

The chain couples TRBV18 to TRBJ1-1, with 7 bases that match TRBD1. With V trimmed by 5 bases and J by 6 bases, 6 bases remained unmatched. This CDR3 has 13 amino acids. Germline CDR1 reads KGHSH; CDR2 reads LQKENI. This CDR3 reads CASSRGQDPEAFF. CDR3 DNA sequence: TGTGCCAGCTCAAGGGGGCAGGACCCTGAAGCTTTCTTT.

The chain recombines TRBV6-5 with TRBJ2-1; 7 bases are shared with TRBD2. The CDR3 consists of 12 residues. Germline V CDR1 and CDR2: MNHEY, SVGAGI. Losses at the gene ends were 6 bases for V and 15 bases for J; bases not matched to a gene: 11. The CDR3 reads CASRRTSFSLFF. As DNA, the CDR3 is TGTGCCAGCAGGAGGACTAGTTTTTCTCTGTTCTTC.

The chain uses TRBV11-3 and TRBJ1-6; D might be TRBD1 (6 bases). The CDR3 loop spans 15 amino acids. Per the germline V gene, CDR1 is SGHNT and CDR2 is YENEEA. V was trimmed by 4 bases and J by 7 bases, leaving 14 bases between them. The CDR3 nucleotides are TGTGCCAGCAGCTCCACAGGGACGGCGAATTCACCCCTCCACTTT. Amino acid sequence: CASSSTGTANSPLHF.

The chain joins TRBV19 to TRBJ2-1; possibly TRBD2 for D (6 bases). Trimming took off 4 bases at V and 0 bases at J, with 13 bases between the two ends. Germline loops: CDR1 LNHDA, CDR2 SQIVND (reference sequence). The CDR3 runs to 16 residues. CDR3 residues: CASSNLGGRSYNEQFF. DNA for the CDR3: TGTGCCAGTAGTAACCTCGGGGGTCGCTCCTACAATGAGCAGTTCTTC.

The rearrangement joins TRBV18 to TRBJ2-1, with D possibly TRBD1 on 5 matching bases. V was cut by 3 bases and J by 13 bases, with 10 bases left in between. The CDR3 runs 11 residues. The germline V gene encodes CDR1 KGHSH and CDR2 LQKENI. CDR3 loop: CASSPVGVQFF. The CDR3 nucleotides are TGTGCCAGCTCACCGGTAGGGGTCCAGTTCTTC.

CDR3 loop: CASSSGTGETQYF. The CDR3 nucleotides are TGCGCCAGCAGCTCCGGGACAGGAGAGACCCAGTACTTC. The chain employs TRBV5-1 and TRBJ2-5, with 8 bases identical to TRBD1. The CDR3 has 13 amino acids. With V trimmed by 3 bases and J by 4 bases, 2 bases remained unmatched. CDR1 is SGHRS, CDR2 YFSETQ, per germline. The full variable domain, completed using reference TRBV5-1 and TRBJ2-5, is KAGVTQTPRYLIKTRGQQVTLSCSPISGHRSVSWYQQTPGQGLQFLFEYFSETQRNKGNFPGRFSGRQFSNSRSEMNVSTLELGDSALYLCASSSGTGETQYFGPGTRLLVL.